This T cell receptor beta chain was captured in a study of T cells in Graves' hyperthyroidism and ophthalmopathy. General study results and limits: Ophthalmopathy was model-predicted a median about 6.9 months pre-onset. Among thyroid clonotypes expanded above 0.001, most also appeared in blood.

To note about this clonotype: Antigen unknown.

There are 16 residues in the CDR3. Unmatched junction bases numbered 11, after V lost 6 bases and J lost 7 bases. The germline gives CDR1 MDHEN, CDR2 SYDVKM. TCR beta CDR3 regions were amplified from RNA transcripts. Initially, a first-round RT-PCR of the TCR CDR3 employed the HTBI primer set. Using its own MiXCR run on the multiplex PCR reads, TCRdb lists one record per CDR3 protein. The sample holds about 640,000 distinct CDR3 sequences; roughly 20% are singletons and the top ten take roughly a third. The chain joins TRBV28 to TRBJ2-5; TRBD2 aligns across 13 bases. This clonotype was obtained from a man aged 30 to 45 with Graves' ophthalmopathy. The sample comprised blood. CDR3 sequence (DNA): TGTGCCAGCAGGGATGGAGGACTAGCGGGAGTTGGGACCCAGTACTTC. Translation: CASRDGGLAGVGTQYF.